The present TCR beta chain was sequenced within a study of blood T cell repertoires in COVID-19. Turning to the study itself: PBMCs, B-cell-depleted T cells, or T cells provided the cDNA or gDNA that made up the material.

Data came from immunoSEQ multiplex PCR; TCRdb stores just in-frame clones and leaves some out. This sample carries some 490,000 clones, about 85% of them seen once, and the ten largest clones take just over 8%. V dropped 3 bases and J dropped 5 bases, with 14 bases sitting between them. There are 15 residues in the CDR3. Germline assignment: CDR1 KGHSH and CDR2 LQKENI. Recruitment covered 25 or so US areas and drew participants whose ages spanned roughly 18 to 89 years. This chain joins TRBV18 and TRBJ2-1, with D possibly TRBD2 on 6 matching bases. The receptor was derived from a woman in her fifties or sixties who had recovered from COVID-19. The sample consisted of PBMCs or T cells enriched from blood (not recorded which). The CDR3 sequence: CASSPGVAVNNEQFF. The CDR3 coding sequence is TGTGCCAGCTCACCCGGGGTAGCGGTAAACAATGAGCAGTTCTTC.